One and the same sample provided the 4 T cell receptor beta chains below, sequenced in a study of blood T cell repertoires in COVID-19. Assay used: immunoSEQ multiplex PCR; TCRdb lists only in-frame clones, some missing. Among about 160,000 clones, 80% were seen once, and the ten largest hold around 3.7%. Specimen: PBMCs or T cells enriched from blood (not recorded which). The receptors shown here come from a woman in her sixties or seventies who had recovered from COVID-19.

This clone was detected many times. The chain uses TRBV5-8 and TRBJ2-3, with TRBD2 as a possible D gene (7 bases). CDR1 and CDR2 (germline): SGHTS, YDEGEE. Between the trimmed V and J ends, which lost 3 bases and 5 bases, there was a span of 16 bases. CDR3 size: 15 residues. CDR3 in amino acids: CASSSGRGGGDTQYF. CDR3 in DNA: TGTGCCAGCAGCTCTGGGAGGGGGGGCGGAGATACGCAGTATTTT. Full variable domain (missing parts from reference TRBV5-8 and TRBJ2-3): EAGVTQSPTHLIKTRGQQATLRCSPISGHTSVYWYQQALGLGLQFLLWYDEGEERNRGNFPPRFSGRQFPNYSSELNVNALELEDSALYLCASSSGRGGGDTQYFGPGTRLTVL.

The gene calls are TRBV7-2 and TRBJ1-6; D remains ambiguous. The CDR3 consists of 16 residues. In germline, CDR1 is SGHTA, CDR2 FQGNSA. Trimming removed 3 bases at V and 1 base at J, with 10 bases between. The chain's CDR3 is CASSFSSRSYNSPLHF. CDR3 DNA: TGTGCCAGCAGCTTTAGCTCTCGTTCCTATAATTCACCCCTCCACTTT.

The chain employs TRBV27 and TRBJ2-1; D gene uncertain. V lost 3 bases, J lost 0 bases, and 3 bases lay in between. Per germline, CDR1 MNHEY and CDR2 SMNVEV (reference sequence). The CDR3 has 13 amino acids. CDR3 coding DNA: TGTGCCAGCAGTTTTAGCTCCTACAATGAGCAGTTCTTC. It is translated as CASSFSSYNEQFF.

V and J are TRBV5-4 and TRBJ2-3; 7 bases fit TRBD2. The CDR3 has 18 residues. Trimming at V came to 5 bases and at J to 4 bases, leaving 19 bases not matched to a gene. Germline CDR1 SGHNT, CDR2 YYREEE (reference sequence). The CDR3 DNA reads as TGTGCCAGCAGGGGCGGGGCAGCGGGACTTCCAGGCGCAGATACGCAGTATTTT. Its protein is CASRGGAAGLPGADTQYF.